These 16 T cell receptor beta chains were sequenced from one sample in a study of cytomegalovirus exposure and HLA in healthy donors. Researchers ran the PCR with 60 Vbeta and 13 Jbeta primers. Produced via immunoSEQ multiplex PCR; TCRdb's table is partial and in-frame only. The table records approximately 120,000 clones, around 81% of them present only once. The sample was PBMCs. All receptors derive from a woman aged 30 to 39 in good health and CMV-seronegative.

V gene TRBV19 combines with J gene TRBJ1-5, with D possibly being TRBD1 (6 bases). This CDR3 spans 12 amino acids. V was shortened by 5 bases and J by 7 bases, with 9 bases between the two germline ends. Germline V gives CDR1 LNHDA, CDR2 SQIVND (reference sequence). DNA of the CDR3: TGTGCCAGTAGTGGGACAAACCAGCCCCAGCATTTT. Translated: CASSGTNQPQHF.

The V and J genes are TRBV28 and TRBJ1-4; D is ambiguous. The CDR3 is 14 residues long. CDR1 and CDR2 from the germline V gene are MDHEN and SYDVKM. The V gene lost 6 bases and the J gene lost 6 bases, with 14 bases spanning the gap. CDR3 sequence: CASSGARRYEKLFF. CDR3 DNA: TGTGCCAGCAGCGGCGCCAGGAGGTATGAAAAACTGTTTTTT.

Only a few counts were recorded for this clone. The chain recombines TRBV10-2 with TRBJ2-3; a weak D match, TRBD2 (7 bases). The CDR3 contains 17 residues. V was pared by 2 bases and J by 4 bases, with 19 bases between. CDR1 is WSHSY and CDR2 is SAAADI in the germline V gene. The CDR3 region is CASSEDGRGNAADTQYF. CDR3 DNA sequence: TGCGCCAGCAGTGAGGATGGGAGGGGGAACGCGGCAGATACGCAGTATTTT.

CDR3 bases: TGTGCCAGCAGTCCCCCTGGGCCCTCCAGGGAGACCCAGTACTTC. This translates into CASSPPGPSRETQYF. This chain links TRBV28 with TRBJ2-5; D uncertain. The CDR3 contains 15 residues. The germline V gene has CDR1 MDHEN and CDR2 SYDVKM. Between the trimmed V and J ends, which lost 5 bases and 5 bases, there was a span of 18 bases. Together with reference TRBV28 and TRBJ2-5, the CDR3 gives the full variable domain: DVKVTQSSRYLVKRTGEKVFLECVQDMDHENMFWYRQDPGLGLRLIYFSYDVKMKEKGDIPEGYSVSREKKERFSLILESASTNQTSMYLCASSPPGPSRETQYFGPGTRLLVL.

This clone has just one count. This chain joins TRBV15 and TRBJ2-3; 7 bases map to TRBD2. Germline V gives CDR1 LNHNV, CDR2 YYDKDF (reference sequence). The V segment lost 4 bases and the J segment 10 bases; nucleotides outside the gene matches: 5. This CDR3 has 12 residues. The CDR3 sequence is CATSTGGNAQYF. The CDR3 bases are TGTGCCACCAGCACGGGGGGTAATGCGCAGTATTTT.

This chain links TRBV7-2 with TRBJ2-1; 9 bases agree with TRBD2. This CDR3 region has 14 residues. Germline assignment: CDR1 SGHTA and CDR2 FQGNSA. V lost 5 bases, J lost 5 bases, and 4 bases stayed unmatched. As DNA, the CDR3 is TGTGCCAGCAGCATGGGACTAGCCAACAATGAGCAGTTCTTC. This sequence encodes CASSMGLANNEQFF.

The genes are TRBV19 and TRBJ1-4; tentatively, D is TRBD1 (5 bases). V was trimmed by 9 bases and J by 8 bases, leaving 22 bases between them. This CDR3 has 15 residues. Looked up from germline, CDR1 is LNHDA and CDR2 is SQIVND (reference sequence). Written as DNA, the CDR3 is TGTGCCAGCGAAAGCGGAACCGCGGGGCTGGAAAAACTGTTTTTT. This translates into CASESGTAGLEKLFF.

CDR3 protein: CAISDGVAGVYNEQFF. The CDR3 nucleotides are TGTGCCATCAGTGATGGGGTAGCGGGGGTCTACAATGAGCAGTTCTTC. The chain is built from TRBV10-3 and TRBJ2-1; 9 nucleotides align to TRBD2. This CDR3 comprises 16 residues. Germline V CDR1 and CDR2: ENHRY, SYGVKD. With 3 bases clipped from V and 3 bases from J, the junction kept 6 bases outside the gene matches.

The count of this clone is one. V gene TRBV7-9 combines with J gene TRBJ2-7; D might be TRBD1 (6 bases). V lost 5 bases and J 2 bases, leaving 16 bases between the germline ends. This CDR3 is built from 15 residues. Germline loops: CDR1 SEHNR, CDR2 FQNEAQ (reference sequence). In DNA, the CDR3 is TGTGCCAGCAGCGACCGGGACAAACTAACCTACGAGCAGTACTTC. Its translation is CASSDRDKLTYEQYF.

CDR3 nucleotide sequence: TGTGCCAGCAGCTTAGTTACAGGGGAAAATGAAAAACTGTTTTTT. The encoded protein is CASSLVTGENEKLFF. The chain uses TRBV7-9 and TRBJ1-4; 7 bases agree with TRBD1. V lost 1 base, J lost 5 bases, and 4 bases stayed unmatched. The germline V gene has CDR1 SEHNR and CDR2 FQNEAQ (reference sequence). This CDR3 has 15 residues. The complete variable domain, with remaining parts taken from reference TRBV7-9 and TRBJ1-4, reads DTGVSQNPRHKITKRGQNVTFRCDPISEHNRLYWYRQTLGQGPEFLTYFQNEAQLEKSRLLSDRFSAERPKGSFSTLEIQRTEQGDSAMYLCASSLVTGENEKLFFGSGTQLSVL.

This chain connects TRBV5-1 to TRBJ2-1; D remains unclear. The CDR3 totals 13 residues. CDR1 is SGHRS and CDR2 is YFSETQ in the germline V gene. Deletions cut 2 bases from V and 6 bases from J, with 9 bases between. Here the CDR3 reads CASSFSGSNEQFF. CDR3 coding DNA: TGCGCCAGCAGCTTTTCGGGTAGCAATGAGCAGTTCTTC.

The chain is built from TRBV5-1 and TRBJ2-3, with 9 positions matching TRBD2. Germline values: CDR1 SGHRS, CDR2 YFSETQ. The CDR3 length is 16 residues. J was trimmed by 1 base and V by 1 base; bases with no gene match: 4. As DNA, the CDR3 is TGCGCCAGCAGCTTGAATATAGCGGGAGGCACAGATACGCAGTATTTT. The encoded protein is CASSLNIAGGTDTQYF.

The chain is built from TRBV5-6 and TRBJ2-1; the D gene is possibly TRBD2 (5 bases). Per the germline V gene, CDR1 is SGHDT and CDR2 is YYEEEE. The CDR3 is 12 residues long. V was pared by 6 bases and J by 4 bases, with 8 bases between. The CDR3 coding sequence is TGTGCCAGCAACGAGGGTTACAATGAGCAGTTCTTC. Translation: CASNEGYNEQFF.

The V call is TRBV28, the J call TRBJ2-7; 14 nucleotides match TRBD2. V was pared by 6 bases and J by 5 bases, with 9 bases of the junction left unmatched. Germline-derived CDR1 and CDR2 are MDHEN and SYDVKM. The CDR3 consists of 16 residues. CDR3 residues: CASSSPRTSGRHEQYF. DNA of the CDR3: TGTGCCAGCAGCAGCCCCCGGACTAGCGGGAGGCACGAGCAGTACTTC.

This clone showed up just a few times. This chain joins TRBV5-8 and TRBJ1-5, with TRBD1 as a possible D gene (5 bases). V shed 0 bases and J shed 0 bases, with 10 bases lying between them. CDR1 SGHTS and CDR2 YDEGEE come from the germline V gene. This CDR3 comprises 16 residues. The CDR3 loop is CASSLVQGNSNQPQHF. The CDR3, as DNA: TGTGCCAGCAGCTTGGTTCAGGGCAATAGCAATCAGCCCCAGCATTTT.

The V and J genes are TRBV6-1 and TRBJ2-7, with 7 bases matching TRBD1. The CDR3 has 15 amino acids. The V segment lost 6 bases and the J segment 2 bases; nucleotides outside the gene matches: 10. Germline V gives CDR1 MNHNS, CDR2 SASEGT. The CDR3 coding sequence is TGTGCCAGCAGCGCTATCACCGGGACAGCCTACGAGCAGTACTTC. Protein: CASSAITGTAYEQYF.